The 17 T cell receptor beta chains reported below all come from one sample, sequenced in a study of shared clonotypes between healthy human individuals. Assay: immunoSEQ multiplex PCR; the TCRdb copy retains only in-frame clones and omits some. The sample holds some 2.1 million clones, 85% to 95% seen once. CD45RO-negative, CCR7-positively selected cells formed the naive CD8 fraction, excluding terminally differentiated effector memory CD45RA+ cells. The material sequenced was naive CD8+ T cells sorted from blood. The receptors shown here come from a man between 18 and 29 years old in good health.

The chain has TRBV4-2 and TRBJ2-7; D gene ambiguous. This CDR3 spans 13 amino acids. Between the trimmed V and J ends, which lost 3 bases and 2 bases, there was a span of 8 bases. The germline V gene has CDR1 LGHNA and CDR2 YNFKEQ. CDR3: CASSQSLPYEQYF. DNA of the CDR3: TGTGCCAGCAGCCAGAGCCTACCCTACGAGCAGTACTTC.

The V gene is TRBV4-1, the J gene TRBJ2-3; the match to TRBD2 covers 8 bases. This CDR3 comprises 15 residues. Per the germline V gene, CDR1 is MGHRA and CDR2 is YSYEKL. V was pared by 4 bases and J by 7 bases, with 10 bases of the junction left unmatched. CDR3: CASSPTSGDFYTQYF. The CDR3 DNA follows: TGCGCCAGCAGCCCCACTAGCGGAGATTTCTATACGCAGTATTTT.

V gene TRBV5-1 combines with J gene TRBJ2-3; no firm D call. This CDR3 is built from 15 residues. Germline CDR1 is SGHRS and CDR2 is YFSETQ. V dropped 0 bases and J dropped 0 bases, with 8 bases sitting between them. The CDR3 loop reads CASSLVGSSTDTQYF. The CDR3 bases are TGCGCCAGCAGCTTGGTTGGCAGTAGCACAGATACGCAGTATTTT. The whole variable domain, filled in from reference TRBV5-1 and TRBJ2-3, reads KAGVTQTPRYLIKTRGQQVTLSCSPISGHRSVSWYQQTPGQGLQFLFEYFSETQRNKGNFPGRFSGRQFSNSRSEMNVSTLELGDSALYLCASSLVGSSTDTQYFGPGTRLTVL.

The chain uses TRBV27 and TRBJ2-7; D call uncertain. V lost 2 bases and J 5 bases, leaving 13 bases between the germline ends. The germline V gene has CDR1 MNHEY and CDR2 SMNVEV (reference sequence). The CDR3 extends over 14 amino acids. The CDR3 DNA sequence: TGTGCCAGCAGTTTAAATCCCCGGGTCCACGAGCAGTACTTC. It translates to CASSLNPRVHEQYF.

V and J are TRBV11-2 and TRBJ2-3, with no clear D. CDR3 length equals 14 residues. Germline assignment: CDR1 SGHAT and CDR2 FQNNGV. V gave up 2 bases and J gave up 2 bases, with 8 bases separating them. DNA of the CDR3: TGTGCCAGCAGCTTACTCGCATACACAGATACGCAGTATTTT. Amino acids: CASSLLAYTDTQYF. Full variable domain (missing parts from reference TRBV11-2 and TRBJ2-3): EAGVAQSPRYKIIEKRQSVAFWCNPISGHATLYWYQQILGQGPKLLIQFQNNGVVDDSQLPKDRFSAERLKGVDSTLKIQPAKLEDSAVYLCASSLLAYTDTQYFGPGTRLTVL.

The chain combines TRBV7-2 with TRBJ2-2; D not certain. This CDR3 is 14 amino acids long. The germline CDR1 and CDR2 sequences are SGHTA and FQGNSA. Deletions cut 4 bases from V and 2 bases from J, with 8 bases between. The CDR3 region has the DNA TGTGCCAGCAGCTCCGGACCCAACACCGGGGAGCTGTTTTTT. Translation: CASSSGPNTGELFF.

The chain employs TRBV28 and TRBJ1-2; D call uncertain. Trimming removed 8 bases from V and 0 bases from J, with 16 bases in between. Germline CDR1 and CDR2: MDHEN and SYDVKM. The CDR3 is 15 amino acids. The CDR3 region is CASVRQLDSNYGYTF. The CDR3, as DNA: TGTGCCAGCGTCCGGCAGCTAGATTCTAACTATGGCTACACCTTC.

J is TRBJ2-2 and V is TRBV28; the D call may be TRBD1 or TRBD2 (5 bases each). CDR3 length equals 18 residues. In germline, CDR1 is MDHEN, CDR2 SYDVKM. Between the trimmed V and J ends, which lost 6 bases and 4 bases, there was a span of 24 bases. The CDR3 spells CASSSSRDRFSGTGELFF. The CDR3 DNA follows: TGTGCCAGCAGCTCCAGTCGGGACCGCTTTTCGGGCACCGGGGAGCTGTTTTTT.

On this clone: Other DNA sequences in this specimen translate into the identical CDR3. V is TRBV28 and J is TRBJ1-1; D call uncertain. Germline values: CDR1 MDHEN, CDR2 SYDVKM. The CDR3 is 13 amino acids. The ends were cut back, 3 bases at V and 5 bases at J, with 10 bases in the middle. The CDR3, as DNA: TGTGCCAGCAGTTTGGGCAGGAGGACTGAAGCTTTCTTT. Its protein product is CASSLGRRTEAFF.

V usage is TRBV7-9 and J usage is TRBJ1-6; a weak D match, TRBD1 (5 bases). The CDR3 extends over 16 amino acids. Trimming stripped 1 base from V and 6 bases from J, with 13 bases between. Looked up from germline, CDR1 is SEHNR and CDR2 is FQNEAQ (reference sequence). CDR3 residues: CASSLGGRGGNSPLHF. The CDR3 nucleotides are TGTGCCAGCAGCTTAGGGGGCCGGGGAGGTAATTCACCCCTCCACTTT.

Comments on this clone: This same CDR3 is encoded by further DNA sequences in the sample. This chain links TRBV10-3 with TRBJ1-5; D is perhaps TRBD1 (5 bases). CDR3 length: 13 amino acids. Trimming pared 3 bases from V and 4 bases from J, leaving 7 bases between. The V gene's germline CDR1 is ENHRY and CDR2 SYGVKD. This CDR3 is CAISDEGNQPQHF. As DNA, the CDR3 is TGTGCCATCAGTGATGAGGGGAATCAGCCCCAGCATTTT.

The chain joins TRBV18 to TRBJ2-1; tentatively, D is TRBD1 (6 bases). Per the germline V gene, CDR1 is KGHSH and CDR2 is LQKENI. The V end was cut by 2 bases, the J end by 8 bases, with 22 bases between. The CDR3 has 17 residues. The DNA of the CDR3 is TGTGCCAGCTCACCAATTGAGGGAGTGGGGGCATCGGATGAGCAGTTCTTC. As protein: CASSPIEGVGASDEQFF.

This sequence joins TRBV9 and TRBJ2-1; D is possibly TRBD2 (6 bases). V was shortened by 1 base and J by 7 bases, with 12 bases between the two germline ends. The CDR3 length is 14 residues. Germline CDR1 and CDR2: SGDLS and YYNGEE. This CDR3 is CASSVLGGINEQFF. In DNA form, the CDR3 reads TGTGCCAGCAGCGTACTGGGCGGGATAAATGAGCAGTTCTTC.

The chain carries TRBV10-2 and TRBJ2-1, with 7 bases matching TRBD2. CDR1 and CDR2 (germline): WSHSY, SAAADI. Losses at the gene ends were 6 bases for V and 0 bases for J; bases not matched to a gene: 5. The CDR3 extends over 15 amino acids. The CDR3 spells CASRSGRSSYNEQFF. Here the CDR3 DNA reads TGCGCCAGCAGGTCCGGGAGGAGCTCCTACAATGAGCAGTTCTTC.

The rearrangement uses TRBV6-5 and TRBJ1-5, with 7 nucleotides matching TRBD1. This CDR3 comprises 15 residues. CDR1 is MNHEY and CDR2 is SVGAGI in the germline V gene. With V trimmed by 6 bases and J by 4 bases, 9 bases remained unmatched. In DNA, the CDR3 is TGTGCCAGCAGCACGACGACAGGGATAAATCAGCCCCAGCATTTT. Amino acids: CASSTTTGINQPQHF.

The rearrangement links TRBV18 to TRBJ2-2; 8 nucleotides match TRBD1. The CDR3 runs to 16 residues. With 6 bases clipped from V and 4 bases from J, the junction kept 10 bases outside the gene matches. Germline V lookup: CDR1 KGHSH, CDR2 LQKENI. Written as DNA, the CDR3 is TGTGCCAGCTCGCGATTGGACAGGGAGGTCACCGGGGAGCTGTTTTTT. Protein product: CASSRLDREVTGELFF.

The V and J genes are TRBV19 and TRBJ2-7, with 10 nucleotides matching TRBD2. The CDR3 is 15 residues long. Per germline, CDR1 LNHDA and CDR2 SQIVND (reference sequence). In nucleotides, the CDR3 is TGTGCTGCCGGTCCTAGCGGGAGAGGAACCTACGAGCAGTACTTC. This gives the protein CAAGPSGRGTYEQYF.